One sample yielded the 10 T cell receptor beta chains listed below, sequenced in a study of regulatory T cells. Findings of the study overall: Hydrophobic residues at CDR3 positions 6 and 7 were enriched in conventional CD4+ T cells of CD3G-deficient patients.

What these receptors recognize is not known. Primers: 52 TRBV forward and 13 TRBJ reverse. The data were produced by immunoSEQ multiplex PCR, yet TCRdb's version contains in-frame clones alone and is incomplete. The sample consists of tens of thousands of clones, about 93% of them appearing once. Input material: conventional CD4+ T cells sorted from blood. The receptors were gathered from a child aged 2-15 years with CD3G deficiency.

The CDR3 coding sequence is TGCGCCAGCAGCCCTGACCGACCCGACAATGAGCAGTTCTTC. Its translation: CASSPDRPDNEQFF. V is TRBV5-1 and J is TRBJ2-1, with no clear D. The germline V gene has CDR1 SGHRS and CDR2 YFSETQ. This CDR3 spans 14 amino acids. Trimming removed 4 bases at V and 5 bases at J, with 13 bases between.

The V gene is TRBV11-2, the J gene TRBJ2-1; 10 bases line up with TRBD2. Germline V lookup: CDR1 SGHAT, CDR2 FQNNGV. The junction had 1 base not matched to a gene; V was cut back by 0 bases and J by 5 bases. This CDR3 has 15 amino acids. The CDR3 sequence is CASSLEGLANNEQFF. Written as DNA, the CDR3 is TGTGCCAGCAGCTTAGAGGGACTAGCGAACAATGAGCAGTTCTTC.

The gene calls are TRBV28 and TRBJ2-3; D possibly corresponds to TRBD2 (6 bases). Germline V lookup: CDR1 MDHEN, CDR2 SYDVKM. V was cut by 6 bases and J by 14 bases, with 21 bases left in between. The CDR3 is 13 residues long. The CDR3 DNA reads as TGTGCCAGCAGGGTGCCCGGGACTCAAATCCTGTATTTT. This translates into CASRVPGTQILYF.

The chain combines TRBV18 with TRBJ2-7, with TRBD2 identical over 8 bases. J gave up 3 bases and V 5 bases, and 3 bases lay outside the gene matches. The CDR3 extends over 13 amino acids. CDR1 and CDR2 from the germline V gene are KGHSH and LQKENI. The CDR3 DNA reads as TGTGCCAGCTCAGATACTAGCGGCTACGAGCAGTACTTC. Encoded protein: CASSDTSGYEQYF.

V is TRBV28 and J is TRBJ2-7; TRBD1 aligns across 9 bases. The CDR3 loop spans 14 amino acids. CDR1 and CDR2 from the germline V gene are MDHEN and SYDVKM. With V trimmed by 8 bases and J by 2 bases, 7 bases remained unmatched. CDR3 DNA sequence: TGTGCCAGCGGACCGGGACAGGGCACCTACGAGCAGTACTTC. This encodes CASGPGQGTYEQYF.

V gene TRBV5-5 combines with J gene TRBJ1-1; no definite D call. Germline V gene data show CDR1 as SGHKS and CDR2 as YYEKEE (reference sequence). This CDR3 region has 16 residues. The V and J ends lost 1 base and 0 bases respectively, with 13 bases between them. The CDR3 DNA reads TGTGCCAGCAGCTTGACAGCCGGATTTATGAACACTGAAGCTTTCTTT. Translating it yields CASSLTAGFMNTEAFF.

The V gene is TRBV2, the J gene TRBJ2-7, with D maybe TRBD2 (5 bases). Trimming took 3 bases from V and 0 from J, leaving 9 bases between them. This CDR3 has 14 amino acids. Per the germline V gene, CDR1 is SNHLY and CDR2 is FYNNEI. CDR3 amino acids: CASSDRGDSYEQYF. The CDR3, as DNA: TGTGCCAGCAGTGATCGGGGAGACTCCTACGAGCAGTACTTC.

The CDR3 sequence is CASSAGLYHEQYF. CDR3 DNA sequence: TGTGCCAGCAGTGCGGGGCTTTACCACGAGCAGTACTTC. The chain has TRBV28 and TRBJ2-7; TRBD2 is a possible D gene (6 bases). The germline V gene encodes CDR1 MDHEN and CDR2 SYDVKM. The CDR3 loop spans 13 amino acids. Trimming took off 5 bases at V and 5 bases at J, with 13 bases between the two ends.

This chain uses TRBV5-1 with TRBJ2-3; 14 bases match TRBD2. With V trimmed by 4 bases and J by 6 bases, 7 bases remained unmatched. Germline values: CDR1 SGHRS, CDR2 YFSETQ. The CDR3 runs 16 residues. CDR3 bases: TGCGCCAGCAGCCTGGGACTAGCGGGAGTCCTGGATACGCAGTATTTT. Protein: CASSLGLAGVLDTQYF.

The chain employs TRBV28 and TRBJ2-3; 7 bases are a match to TRBD1. The CDR3 consists of 14 residues. J gave up 0 bases and V 5 bases, and 2 bases lay outside the gene matches. Germline V CDR1 and CDR2: MDHEN, SYDVKM. The CDR3 is CASSRDSSTDTQYF. CDR3 bases: TGTGCCAGCAGTCGGGACAGCAGCACAGATACGCAGTATTTT.